Here is one T cell receptor (beta chain) with its context. This clonotype was seen at least ten times. The antigen this receptor binds is unknown. The sample holds no much larger clone one base away, and base qualities are not on file. cDNA was synthesized by template-switch 5'RACE using a primer with a 10-nucleotide random unique molecular identifier that tagged each TCR transcript. Over 200 million TCR-beta sequences, covering 15-18 subjects, were produced in each sequencing run. The RNeasy kit was used to extract total RNA. Using the KAPA Real-time Library Amplification kit, TCR-beta VDJ regions were amplified with primers for the TCR constant region and the 5'RACE anchor. A first PCR added sample indexes and Illumina adaptors, after which a second PCR increased the library yield. After Ampure bead purification, the TCR product of roughly 650 bp was size-selected on a 2% E-gel SizeSelection system. Before pooling, library quality was assessed on a Bioanalyzer, concentration was determined with Qubit, and library quantification was performed with the Kapa Library Quantification kit. An Illumina HiSeq 2500 sequenced the libraries paired-end 2 x 150 bp. To increase sequence diversity, about 24-32% phiX was spiked into each library pool. The published analysis was carried out like this. Quality-filtered reads were processed with the UMI-based MiGEC pipeline, and over 90% of raw TCR sequences were removed by the MiGEC pipeline during error correction. VDJ genes were aligned to IMGT germline references, and each clonotype was defined by a unique CDR3 amino acid sequence together with V-J genes. Clonal expansion, Shannon diversity and CDR3 relatedness were evaluated with VDJtools (CalcPairwiseDistances, ClusterSamples), while phylogenetic trees were built in CLCbio workbench. Expanded clones were defined as having at least 8 unique UMIs, based on coefficient-of-variation modelling across technical triplicates. Clones were called with MiXCR by TCRdb after fastp trimmed the public reads at Q25, and only in-frame beta chains were retained. A single entry per CDR3 protein holds the most common genes and DNA from its merged rows. What appears here as the V and J calls and clone size reflects TCRdb's work, not the paper's. The sample data list fewer than 85,000 distinct CDR3 sequences, and about 5% of these were observed just once. The leading ten clones occupy roughly 2% of the sample.

This record belongs to a study of neurological immune-mediated disorders (dated by TCRdb to between 2018 and 2020). Regarding the complete study: Among the approximately 34 multiple sclerosis patients, relapsing-remitting MS accounted for around 30 and secondary progressive MS accounted for 3. The cohort was made up of 60 to 75 subjects, consisting of roughly 15 HAM/TSP patients, around 35 multiple sclerosis patients and some 20 healthy controls. The 90 to 120 TCR-beta libraries covered PBMC samples along with longitudinal samples, technical triplicates, and paired sorted CD4+ and CD8+ T-cell subsets. Using UMI-based sequencing, the study compared peripheral blood TCR-beta repertoires from patients with HTLV-I-associated myelopathy (HAM/TSP), patients with multiple sclerosis, and healthy controls. Points the paper makes about the study in general: In a phylogenetic analysis, the repertoires of 18 out of 34 MS patients fell into a single cluster of related CDR3 sequences, pointing to a possible signature at the repertoire level. TCR clonal expansion was highest in HAM/TSP patients and lowest in MS patients, with MS patients falling below even healthy controls. No identical CDR3 amino acid sequences were found to be shared among expanded clones across subjects, suggesting that TCR-beta repertoires were private in all groups. The MS cluster was not associated with any clinical or MRI features, and the authors stated that larger cohorts are needed.

For unsorted PBMC libraries, 2 million PBMCs were used after storage in RNAlater at -80 degrees C until RNA extraction. Multiple sclerosis patients were enrolled in a US clinical protocol under which disease progression was evaluated by magnetic resonance imaging. Peripheral blood underwent Ficoll-Hypaque density gradient centrifugation to isolate PBMCs, which were then cryopreserved in liquid nitrogen. Between the V and J ends, shortened by 3 bases and 2 bases respectively, the junction contains 8 bases. The CDR3 runs 15 amino acids, cysteine and phenylalanine included. Only the CDR3 DNA is retained, 45 bases long and in frame from the first base.

Sequencing was carried out using PBMCs. The chain links TRBV12-3 or TRBV12-4 with TRBJ1-6; the D gene lacks a confident call. This sequence was found in a woman aged 70-85 years with multiple sclerosis. The sequence in DNA is TGTGCCAGCAGTTTTAGTGTAACCTATAATTCACCCCTCCACTTT. The resulting protein is CASSFSVTYNSPLHF.